This entry lists 5 T cell receptor beta chains sequenced from one sample in a study of blood T cell repertoires in COVID-19. Produced via immunoSEQ multiplex PCR; TCRdb's table is partial and in-frame only. The sample has about 180,000 clones; roughly 84% are singletons. Sequenced input: peripheral blood. The origin of the receptors is a young man with active or convalescent COVID-19.

This sequence joins TRBV19 and TRBJ2-7, with TRBD1 matching over 9 bases. The V gene's germline CDR1 is LNHDA and CDR2 SQIVND (reference sequence). V lost 4 bases and J lost 5; bases outside the gene matches: 6. CDR3 length: 14 amino acids. The CDR3 is CASSTRQGENEQYF. CDR3 in DNA: TGTGCCAGTAGTACCCGACAGGGGGAAAACGAGCAGTACTTC.

V gene TRBV11-2 combines with J gene TRBJ1-2; D call uncertain. In germline, CDR1 is SGHAT, CDR2 FQNNGV. This CDR3 has 12 amino acids. Trimming stripped 1 base from V and 2 bases from J, with 2 bases between. The CDR3 spells CASSLVNYGYTF. CDR3 bases: TGTGCCAGCAGCTTAGTAAACTATGGCTACACCTTC.

The V call is TRBV9, the J call TRBJ2-7; TRBD1 is a possible D gene (5 bases). The germline CDR1 and CDR2 sequences are SGDLS and YYNGEE. The CDR3 spans 17 residues. V lost 0 bases and J 3 bases, leaving 19 bases between the germline ends. CDR3 in DNA: TGTGCCAGCAGCGTAGACCCCGATACCGCAGGGCTCTACGAGCAGTACTTC. Protein product: CASSVDPDTAGLYEQYF. The full variable domain, with the rest looked up from reference TRBV9 and TRBJ2-7, is DSGVTQTPKHLITATGQRVTLRCSPRSGDLSVYWYQQSLDQGLQFLIQYYNGEERAKGNILERFSAQQFPDLHSELNLSSLELGDSALYFCASSVDPDTAGLYEQYFGPGTRLTVT.

The rearrangement links TRBV9 to TRBJ2-3; 8 nucleotides line up with TRBD2. The V gene's germline CDR1 is SGDLS and CDR2 YYNGEE. Germline trimming cut 3 bases from V and 1 base from J; bases unmatched to any gene: 4. CDR3 length: 15 amino acids. The CDR3: CASSALTSGTDTQYF. The CDR3 nucleotides read TGTGCCAGCAGCGCTCTGACTAGCGGCACAGATACGCAGTATTTT.

The chain has TRBV2 and TRBJ1-2; TRBD1 matches 7 bases. The V gene end was trimmed by 9 bases and the J gene end by 4 bases; junction bases not matched to a gene: 11. Germline CDR1 is SNHLY and CDR2 is FYNNEI. The CDR3 extends over 14 amino acids. The DNA of the CDR3 is TGTGCCAGTAAAACAGGGGCGAAATCCTATGGCTACACCTTC. As protein: CASKTGAKSYGYTF. Drawing the rest from reference TRBV2 and TRBJ1-2, the complete variable domain is EPEVTQTPSHQVTQMGQEVILRCVPISNHLYFYWYRQILGQKVEFLVSFYNNEISEKSEIFDDQFSVERPDGSNFTLKIRSTKLEDSAMYFCASKTGAKSYGYTFGSGTRLTVV.